This T cell receptor (beta chain) was recorded in a study of T cell responses to AZD1222 COVID-19 vaccine. Sequencing used immunoSEQ multiplex PCR; TCRdb keeps in-frame clones, though not all of them. There are about 97,000 clones in the sample; 80% to 90% occur only once, and approximately 7.5% lies in the top ten. V was trimmed by 2 bases and J by 0 bases, leaving 5 bases between them. Germline CDR1 is MNHEY and CDR2 is SVGEGT. The CDR3 totals 15 residues. This clone was counted between two and nine times. V usage is TRBV6-2 or TRBV6-3 and J usage is TRBJ2-6; D remains unclear. The material was peripheral blood, obtained on day 0 of AZD1222 vaccination. This TCR was sampled from an adult in good health. In DNA form, the CDR3 reads TGTGCCAGCAGTTACGTACTCTCTGGGGCCAACGTCCTGACTTTC. It specifies CASSYVLSGANVLTF.